Described below is a single T cell receptor beta chain sequence and its context. The antigen remains unidentified. This sample was included in a study of shared clonotypes between healthy human individuals. General study points: Sampling covered blood only; tissue repertoires likely differ.

Those who donated were healthy HIV-negative adults, with no recent acute infections or vaccinations reported. Once extracted for a subset, genomic DNA was divided evenly among several immunoSEQ plates. Original handling: Junction-only immunoSEQ sequences carried no quality scores, so filtering differed. This table comes from immunoSEQ multiplex PCR, and its TCRdb copy is limited to in-frame clones, with some not included. The DNA gave D and trimming, while V, J and clone size come from that table. The sample lists some 790,000 clones, just under 75% seen once, with approximately 2% in the top ten. The sequence derives from a woman in her thirties in good health. Sequenced: memory CD4+ T cells sorted from blood. This sample's subset: CD45RA-negative fraction.

This CDR3 is CASSPGLVRGETQYF. CDR3 bases: TGTGCCAGCTCACCAGGTTTGGTCAGGGGAGAGACCCAGTACTTC. This sequence joins TRBV18 and TRBJ2-5; D may be TRBD1 (6 bases). The germline CDR1 and CDR2 sequences are KGHSH and LQKENI. Deletions cut 2 bases from V and 4 bases from J, with 14 bases between. The CDR3 consists of 15 residues.